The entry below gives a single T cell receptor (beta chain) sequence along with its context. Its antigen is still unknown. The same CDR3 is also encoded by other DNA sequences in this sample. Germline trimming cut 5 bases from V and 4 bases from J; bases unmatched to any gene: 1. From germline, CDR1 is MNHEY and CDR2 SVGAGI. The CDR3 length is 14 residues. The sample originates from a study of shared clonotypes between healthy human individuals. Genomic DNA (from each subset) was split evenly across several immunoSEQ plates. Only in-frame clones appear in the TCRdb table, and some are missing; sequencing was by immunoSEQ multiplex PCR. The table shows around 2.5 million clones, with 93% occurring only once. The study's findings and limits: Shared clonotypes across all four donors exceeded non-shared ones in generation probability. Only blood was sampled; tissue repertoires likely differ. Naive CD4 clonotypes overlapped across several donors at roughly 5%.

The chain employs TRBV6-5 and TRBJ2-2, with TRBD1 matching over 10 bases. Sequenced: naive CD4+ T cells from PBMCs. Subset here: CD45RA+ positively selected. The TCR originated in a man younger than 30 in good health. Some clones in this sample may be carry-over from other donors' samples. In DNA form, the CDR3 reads TGTGCCAGCAGTCGGGACAGGGGCACCGGGGAGCTGTTTTTT. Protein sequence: CASSRDRGTGELFF.